These T cell receptor beta chains were read from a single sample in a study of shared T cell receptors in the human thymus. TCRdb keeps only in-frame clones here, not all; method: immunoSEQ multiplex PCR. This sample has more than 550,000 clones, with approximately 83% found just once. These data are also associated with another study on human thymus T cells.

Input material: thymocytes. The receptors derive from a girl under three years old with a congenital heart defect. Each CDR3 is given with its conserved first and last residue. Each record gives: D gene, clone size, CDR3 length, V gene, J gene, CDR3 DNA, CDR3 protein. A D gene is named only where the DNA matches it firmly. Clone size is given for some rows only: seen once, a few or many times, or a class if the clone is expanded.

TRBD1	once	14	TRBV4-3	TRBJ1-2	TGCGCCAGCCTAAAGACAGGGAATAAACGTGGCTACACCTTC	CASLKTGNKRGYTF
TRBD1	NA	15	TRBV27	TRBJ2-7	TGTGCCAGCAGTTTGGGGACAGGGTGCGCCTACGAGCAGTACTTC	CASSLGTGCAYEQYF
NA	NA	14	TRBV2	TRBJ1-1	TGTGCCAGCAAGTCTTGGGAAGGGGTGACTGAAGCTTTCTTT	CASKSWEGVTEAFF
TRBD2	NA	18	TRBV7-2	TRBJ2-7	TGTGCCAGCAGCTTAGCGGGGACTAGCGGGGGGGCGGTCTACGAGCAGTACTTC	CASSLAGTSGGAVYEQYF
NA	few	16	TRBV6-6	TRBJ1-5	TGTGCCAGCAGTCAAAAGACACGCGAGAATAATCAGCCCCAGCATTTT	CASSQKTRENNQPQHF
TRBD1	NA	17	TRBV28	TRBJ2-2	TGTGCCAGCAGTTTATCCGGGACAGGGGTCGGCACCGGGGAGCTGTTTTTT	CASSLSGTGVGTGELFF
NA	NA	15	TRBV4-3	TRBJ1-5	TGCGCCAGCAGCCAAGATTACGGTATATATCAGCCCCAGCATTTT	CASSQDYGIYQPQHF
TRBD2	NA	17	TRBV5-6	TRBJ2-7	TGTGCCAGCAGCTTGATGGTAGCGGGGGGATCATCCTACGAGCAGTACTTC	CASSLMVAGGSSYEQYF
NA	few	17	TRBV9	TRBJ1-2	TGTGCCAGCAGCACCAGATCGAGGGGGAGTAACCCTGATGGCTACACCTTC	CASSTRSRGSNPDGYTF
NA	NA	14	TRBV15	TRBJ1-6	TGTGCCACCTCATCAGACCCTACAGGTTCGCCCCTCCACTTT	CATSSDPTGSPLHF
NA	NA	15	TRBV5-1	TRBJ1-2	TGCGCCAGCACCCCCGGGACCCAGGGGTCCTATGGCTACACCTTC	CASTPGTQGSYGYTF
TRBD1	once	17	TRBV30	TRBJ1-1	TGTGCCTGGAGTCCGAACAGGGGCCTAGGAGTCGGCACTGAAGCTTTCTTT	CAWSPNRGLGVGTEAFF
NA	NA	14	TRBV29-1	TRBJ1-5	TGCAGCGTTTCAGCTAGTGGGGGGGATCAGCCCCAGCATTTT	CSVSASGGDQPQHF
NA	NA	15	TRBV6-1	TRBJ1-1	TGTGCCAGCAGTGAAAGGGAAGGGGAGGGCACTGAAGCTTTCTTT	CASSEREGEGTEAFF
NA	NA	15	TRBV19	TRBJ1-1	TGTGCCAGTAGTATTTGGGGAGGAGTGAACACTGAAGCTTTCTTT	CASSIWGGVNTEAFF
NA	NA	15	TRBV7-9	TRBJ1-4	TGTGCCAGCAGCTTAATTCCCCAGTTTGGTGAAAAACTGTTTTTT	CASSLIPQFGEKLFF
NA	NA	13	TRBV7-2	TRBJ2-5	TGTGCCAGCAGCGTTTGGGGCCTGAGGACCCAGTACTTC	CASSVWGLRTQYF
NA	NA	11	TRBV19	TRBJ1-2	TGTGCCACCCGAGGGTCCTATGGCTACACCTTC	CATRGSYGYTF
TRBD1	NA	13	TRBV28	TRBJ1-2	TGTGCCAGCAGCCGGGACAGGACATATGGCTACACCTTC	CASSRDRTYGYTF
TRBD2	NA	15	TRBV6-5	TRBJ2-1	TGTGCCAGCAACGGGGGACTAGCGGGGTACAATGAGCAGTTCTTC	CASNGGLAGYNEQFF
TRBD1	NA	16	TRBV12-5	TRBJ2-7	TGTGCTAGTCCCCCTCCAACAGGGGCGAGCTCCTACGAGCAGTACTTC	CASPPPTGASSYEQYF
NA	NA	13	TRBV4-3	TRBJ2-7	TGCGCCAGCCATCGAACTGGAGAGTACGAGCAGTACTTC	CASHRTGEYEQYF
TRBD1	NA	16	TRBV15	TRBJ1-1	TGTGCCACCAGCAGAGCAGGGGGCAAGGGAAACACTGAAGCTTTCTTT	CATSRAGGKGNTEAFF
TRBD1	NA	14	TRBV5-6	TRBJ2-7	TGTGCCAGCAGCGTGGGACAGCCCTCCTACGAGCAGTACTTC	CASSVGQPSYEQYF
NA	NA	12	TRBV14	TRBJ1-2	TGTGCCAGCAGCCAAAACTTCCGTGGCTACACCTTC	CASSQNFRGYTF
TRBD1	once	15	TRBV28	TRBJ1-1	TGTGCCAGCAGAGCCGGGACAGGGCTAGAAACTGAAGCTTTCTTT	CASRAGTGLETEAFF
NA	NA	15	TRBV6-1	TRBJ1-6	TGTGCCAGCAGTGAAGCCTTAGGGAGTAATTCACCCCTCCACTTT	CASSEALGSNSPLHF
NA	NA	12	TRBV7-2	TRBJ2-2	TGTGCCAGCAGCCCCTTCACCGGGGAGCTGTTTTTT	CASSPFTGELFF
TRBD1	NA	14	TRBV25-1	TRBJ1-2	TGTGCCAGCAGGAAAAGGGGGCGGAGGGATGGCTACACCTTC	CASRKRGRRDGYTF
NA	NA	15	TRBV4-1	TRBJ1-1	TGCGCCAGCAGCCCATTTGTTGGCAGGAACACTGAAGCTTTCTTT	CASSPFVGRNTEAFF
TRBD1	NA	17	TRBV5-1	TRBJ1-1	TGCGCCAGCAGCCCTGACAGGGGTGACAGAGTGAACACTGAAGCTTTCTTT	CASSPDRGDRVNTEAFF
NA	NA	15	TRBV19	TRBJ1-2	TGTGCCAGTAGTATTGGGGGGAACAATAACTATGGCTACACCTTC	CASSIGGNNNYGYTF
NA	few	15	TRBV28	TRBJ1-2	TGTGCCACCACCGGGACACCCACTAGTTCGAATGGCTACACCTTC	CATTGTPTSSNGYTF
NA	NA	17	TRBV6-1	TRBJ1-5	TGTGCCAGCATTGATCGCGGGTTGTGGGGTATCAATCAGCCCCAGCATTTT	CASIDRGLWGINQPQHF
TRBD2	NA	14	TRBV5-1	TRBJ2-1	TGCGCCAGCAGCTTACTAGCGGGGGGGCGTGAGCAGTTCTTC	CASSLLAGGREQFF
NA	NA	14	TRBV11-2	TRBJ1-4	TGTGCCAGCAGCTTTTGGGGGGAGGGTGAAAAACTGTTTTTT	CASSFWGEGEKLFF
TRBD1	NA	17	TRBV10-3	TRBJ1-5	TGTGCCATCAGTGAGTCGGGACAGATCTATAGCAATCAGCCCCAGCATTTT	CAISESGQIYSNQPQHF
NA	NA	13	TRBV12-5	TRBJ1-1	TGTGCTAGTGGCAATCTCGGGGGGACTGAAGCTTTCTTT	CASGNLGGTEAFF
NA	NA	15	TRBV7-9	TRBJ1-6	TGTGCCAGCAGCCCCGGGTCCGGGTTGGATTCACCCCTCCACTTT	CASSPGSGLDSPLHF
TRBD2	NA	15	TRBV6-6	TRBJ2-3	TGTGCCAGCAGTTCCCTGGGACTAGCGGGGGGTACGCAGTATTTT	CASSSLGLAGGTQYF
NA	NA	12	TRBV7-2	TRBJ1-1	TGTGCCAGCAGCTTAAAGGCCCGAGGAGCTTTCTTT	CASSLKARGAFF
NA	NA	17	TRBV19	TRBJ2-5	TGTGCCAGTAGTATAGCTCCAGCGGTGACACGCCAAGAGACCCAGTACTTC	CASSIAPAVTRQETQYF
NA	NA	13	TRBV19	TRBJ2-4	TGTGCCAGTAGTCCCAGATCTGGAAACATTCAGTACTTC	CASSPRSGNIQYF
TRBD1	few	17	TRBV7-9	TRBJ2-7	TGTGCCAGCAGCCCCGACAGGGTCAGTGGGGTTTCCTACGAGCAGTACTTC	CASSPDRVSGVSYEQYF
TRBD1	few	18	TRBV19	TRBJ1-5	TGTGCCAGCCAAGACAGGGACAGGGGATTCGGGCACAATCAGCCCCAGCATTTT	CASQDRDRGFGHNQPQHF
TRBD2	NA	15	TRBV15	TRBJ2-7	TGTGCCACCAGCAGAGCCGGGACTACCTCCTACGAGCAGTACTTC	CATSRAGTTSYEQYF
TRBD1	NA	14	TRBV29-1	TRBJ1-2	TGCAGCGCCGGAGCGGGACAGGGGGCGGGAGGCTACACCTTC	CSAGAGQGAGGYTF
NA	few	12	TRBV7-2	TRBJ2-7	TGTGCCAGCAGCTCTCAAGGGGGAGAGCAGTACTTC	CASSSQGGEQYF